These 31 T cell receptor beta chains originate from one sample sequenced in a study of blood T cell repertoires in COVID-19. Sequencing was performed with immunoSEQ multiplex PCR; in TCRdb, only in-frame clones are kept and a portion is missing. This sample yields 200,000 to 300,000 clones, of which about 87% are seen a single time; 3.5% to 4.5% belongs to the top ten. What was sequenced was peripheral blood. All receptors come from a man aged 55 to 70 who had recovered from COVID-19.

CDR3: CASSRPLRGGYTF. DNA of the CDR3: TGTGCCAGCAGTCGTCCCCTTCGGGGTGGCTACACCTTC. The chain combines TRBV6-5 with TRBJ1-2; no firm D call. Germline loops: CDR1 MNHEY, CDR2 SVGAGI. This CDR3 comprises 13 residues. V gave up 5 bases and J gave up 7 bases, with 14 bases separating them.

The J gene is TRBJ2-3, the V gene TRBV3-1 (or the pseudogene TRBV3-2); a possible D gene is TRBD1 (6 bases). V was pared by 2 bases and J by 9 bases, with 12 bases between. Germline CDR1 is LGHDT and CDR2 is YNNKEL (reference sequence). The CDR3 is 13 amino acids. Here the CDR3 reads CASSQSGVATQYF. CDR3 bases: TGTGCCAGCAGCCAATCAGGGGTGGCCACGCAGTATTTT.

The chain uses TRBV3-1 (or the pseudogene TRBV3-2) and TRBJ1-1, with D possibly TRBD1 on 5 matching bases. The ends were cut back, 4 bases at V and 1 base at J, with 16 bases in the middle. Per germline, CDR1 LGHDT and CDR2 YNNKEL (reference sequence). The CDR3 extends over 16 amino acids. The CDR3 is CASSLMVRQKNTEAFF. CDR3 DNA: TGTGCCAGCAGCCTCATGGTTCGACAGAAGAACACTGAAGCTTTCTTT.

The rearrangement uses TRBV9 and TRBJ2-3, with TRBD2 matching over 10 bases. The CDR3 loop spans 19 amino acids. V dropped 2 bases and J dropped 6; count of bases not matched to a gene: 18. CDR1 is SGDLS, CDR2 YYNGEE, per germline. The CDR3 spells CASSVLGGSGGSFADTQYF. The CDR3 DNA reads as TGTGCCAGCAGCGTCCTCGGGGGTAGCGGGGGGTCCTTTGCGGATACGCAGTATTTT.

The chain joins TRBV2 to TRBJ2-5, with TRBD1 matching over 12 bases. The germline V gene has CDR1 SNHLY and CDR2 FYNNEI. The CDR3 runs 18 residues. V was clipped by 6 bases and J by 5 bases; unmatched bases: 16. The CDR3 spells CASRGDRGRLTTWETQYF. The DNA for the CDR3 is TGTGCCAGCAGGGGGGACAGGGGGCGCTTAACAACTTGGGAGACCCAGTACTTC.

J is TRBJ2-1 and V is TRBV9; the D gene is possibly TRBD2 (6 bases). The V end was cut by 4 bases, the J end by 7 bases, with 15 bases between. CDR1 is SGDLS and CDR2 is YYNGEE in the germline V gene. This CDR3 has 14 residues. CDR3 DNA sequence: TGTGCCAGCAGCCCTCCCCTGACTAGAAATGAGCAGTTCTTC. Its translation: CASSPPLTRNEQFF.

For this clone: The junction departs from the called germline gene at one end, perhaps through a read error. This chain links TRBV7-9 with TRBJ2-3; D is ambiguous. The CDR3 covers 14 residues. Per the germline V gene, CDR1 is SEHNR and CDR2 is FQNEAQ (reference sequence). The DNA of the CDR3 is TGTGCCACCAGCAAGAGGTTCAGCACAGATACGCAGTATTTT. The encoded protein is CATSKRFSTDTQYF.

CDR3 residues: CASSLMIGRAHEQYF. The CDR3 bases are TGTGCCAGCAGCCTCATGATTGGGAGGGCCCACGAGCAGTACTTC. The chain combines TRBV7-2 with TRBJ2-7; 7 bases fit TRBD2. Germline values: CDR1 SGHTA, CDR2 FQGNSA. The V segment lost 5 bases and the J segment 5 bases; nucleotides outside the gene matches: 12. The CDR3 loop spans 15 amino acids.

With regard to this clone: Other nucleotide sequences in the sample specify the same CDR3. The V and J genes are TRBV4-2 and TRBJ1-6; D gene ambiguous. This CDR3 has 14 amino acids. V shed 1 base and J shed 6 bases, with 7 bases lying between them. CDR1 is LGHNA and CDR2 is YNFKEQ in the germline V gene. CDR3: CASSQGGSNSPLHF. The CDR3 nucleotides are TGTGCCAGCAGCCAAGGTGGCTCTAATTCACCCCTCCACTTT.

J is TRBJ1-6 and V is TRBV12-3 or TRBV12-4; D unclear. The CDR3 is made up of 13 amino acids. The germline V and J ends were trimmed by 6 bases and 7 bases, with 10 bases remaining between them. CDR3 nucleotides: TGTGCCAGCAGAAAGACTACGAATTCACCCCTCCACTTT. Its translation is CASRKTTNSPLHF.

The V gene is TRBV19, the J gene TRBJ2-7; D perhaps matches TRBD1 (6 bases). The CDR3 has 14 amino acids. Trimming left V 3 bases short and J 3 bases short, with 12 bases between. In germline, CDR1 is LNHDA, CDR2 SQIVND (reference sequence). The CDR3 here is CASSISGTYYEQYF. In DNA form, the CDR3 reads TGTGCCAGTAGTATTTCCGGGACATACTACGAGCAGTACTTC.

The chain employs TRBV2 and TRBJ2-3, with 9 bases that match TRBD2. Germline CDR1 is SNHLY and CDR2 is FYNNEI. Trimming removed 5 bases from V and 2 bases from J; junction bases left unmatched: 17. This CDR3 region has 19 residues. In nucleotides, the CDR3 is TGTGCCAGCAGTCCTACAGGAGTTATAAGCGGGGGGCACACAGATACGCAGTATTTT. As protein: CASSPTGVISGGHTDTQYF.

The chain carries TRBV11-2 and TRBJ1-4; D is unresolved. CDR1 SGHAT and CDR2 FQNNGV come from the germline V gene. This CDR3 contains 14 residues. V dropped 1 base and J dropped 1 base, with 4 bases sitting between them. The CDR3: CASSLGRTNEKLFF. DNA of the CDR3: TGTGCCAGCAGCTTAGGGAGAACTAATGAAAAACTGTTTTTT.

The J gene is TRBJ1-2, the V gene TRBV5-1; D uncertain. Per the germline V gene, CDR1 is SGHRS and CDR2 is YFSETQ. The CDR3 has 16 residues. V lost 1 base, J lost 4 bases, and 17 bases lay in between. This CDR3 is CASSLLGEGARYGYTF. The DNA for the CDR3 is TGCGCCAGCAGCTTGTTAGGAGAGGGTGCGCGCTATGGCTACACCTTC.

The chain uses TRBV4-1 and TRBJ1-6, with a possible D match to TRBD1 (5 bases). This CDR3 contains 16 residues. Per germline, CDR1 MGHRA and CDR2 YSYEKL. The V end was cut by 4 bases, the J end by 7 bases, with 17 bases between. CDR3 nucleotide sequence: TGCGCCAGCAGCCCAGCTTGGGGGGGAGGGAATTCACCCCTCCACTTT. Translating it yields CASSPAWGGGNSPLHF.

The DNA of the CDR3 is TGCGCCAGCAGCTTGGCCGGGTTGCACCAAGAGACCCAGTACTTC. Protein product: CASSLAGLHQETQYF. The V call is TRBV5-1, the J call TRBJ2-5, with no clear D. The CDR3 extends over 15 amino acids. Trimming removed 0 bases from V and 0 bases from J, with 9 bases in between. Germline V lookup: CDR1 SGHRS, CDR2 YFSETQ.

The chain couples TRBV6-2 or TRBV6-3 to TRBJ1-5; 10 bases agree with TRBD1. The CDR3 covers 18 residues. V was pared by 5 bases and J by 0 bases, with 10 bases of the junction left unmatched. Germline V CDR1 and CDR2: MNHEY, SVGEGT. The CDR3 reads CASSTLTGGTYSNQPQHF. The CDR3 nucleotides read TGTGCCAGCAGTACCCTGACAGGGGGCACCTATAGCAATCAGCCCCAGCATTTT.

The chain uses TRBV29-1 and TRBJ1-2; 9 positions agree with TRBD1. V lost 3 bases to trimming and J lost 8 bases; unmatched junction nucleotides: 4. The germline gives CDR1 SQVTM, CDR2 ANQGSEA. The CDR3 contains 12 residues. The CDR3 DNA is TGCAGCGTTGATGACAGGGGGAAAGGCTACACCTTC. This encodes CSVDDRGKGYTF.

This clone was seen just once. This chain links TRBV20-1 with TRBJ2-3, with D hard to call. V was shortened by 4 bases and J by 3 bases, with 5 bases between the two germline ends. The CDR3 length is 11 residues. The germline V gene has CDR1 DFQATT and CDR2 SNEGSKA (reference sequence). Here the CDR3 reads CSAMRTDTQYF. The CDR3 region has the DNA TGCAGTGCTATGAGGACAGATACGCAGTATTTT.

The CDR3 protein is CASSFHAQGNQPQHF. As DNA, the CDR3 is TGTGCCAGCAGCTTCCACGCACAGGGAAATCAGCCCCAGCATTTT. The gene calls are TRBV7-2 and TRBJ1-5, with TRBD1 as a possible D gene (6 bases). Per germline, CDR1 SGHTA and CDR2 FQGNSA. V was trimmed by 3 bases and J by 4 bases, leaving 13 bases between them. This CDR3 contains 15 residues.

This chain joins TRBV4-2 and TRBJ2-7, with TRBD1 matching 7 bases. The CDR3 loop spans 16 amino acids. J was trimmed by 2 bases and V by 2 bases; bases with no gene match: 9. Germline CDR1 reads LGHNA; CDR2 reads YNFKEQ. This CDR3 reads CASSQRGDTGAYEQYF. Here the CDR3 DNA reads TGTGCCAGCAGCCAACGAGGGGATACAGGGGCCTACGAGCAGTACTTC.

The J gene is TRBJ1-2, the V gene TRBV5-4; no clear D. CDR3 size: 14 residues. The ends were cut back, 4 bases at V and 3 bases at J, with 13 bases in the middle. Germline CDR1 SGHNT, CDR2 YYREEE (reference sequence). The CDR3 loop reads CASSPSGADYGYTF. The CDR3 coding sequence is TGTGCCAGCAGCCCCAGCGGAGCGGACTATGGCTACACCTTC. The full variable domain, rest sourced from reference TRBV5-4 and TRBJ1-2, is ETGVTQSPTHLIKTRGQQVTLRCSSQSGHNTVSWYQQALGQGPQFIFQYYREEENGRGNFPPRFSGLQFPNYSSELNVNALELDDSALYLCASSPSGADYGYTFGSGTRLTVV.

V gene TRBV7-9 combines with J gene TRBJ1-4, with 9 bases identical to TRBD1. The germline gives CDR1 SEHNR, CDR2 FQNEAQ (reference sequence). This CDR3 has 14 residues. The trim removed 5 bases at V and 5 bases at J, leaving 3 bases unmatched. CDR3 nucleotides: TGTGCCAGCAGCATGGACAGGGGAAATGAAAAACTGTTTTTT. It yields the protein CASSMDRGNEKLFF.

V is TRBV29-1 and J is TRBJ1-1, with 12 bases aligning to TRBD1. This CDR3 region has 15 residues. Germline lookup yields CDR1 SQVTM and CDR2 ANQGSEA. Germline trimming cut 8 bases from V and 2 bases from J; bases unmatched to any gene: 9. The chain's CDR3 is CSTGTGGAGNTEAFF. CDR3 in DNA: TGCAGCACCGGGACAGGGGGCGCCGGAAACACTGAAGCTTTCTTT.

The CDR3 DNA sequence: TGTGCCAGCAGAATTTTGGGGGGACAGAAAAATTCACCCCTCCACTTT. This gives the protein CASRILGGQKNSPLHF. The chain couples TRBV21-1 to TRBJ1-6; the DNA was not used to check the table's D call, TRBD1. TRBV21-1 is labeled a pseudogene. CDR3 length: 16 amino acids.

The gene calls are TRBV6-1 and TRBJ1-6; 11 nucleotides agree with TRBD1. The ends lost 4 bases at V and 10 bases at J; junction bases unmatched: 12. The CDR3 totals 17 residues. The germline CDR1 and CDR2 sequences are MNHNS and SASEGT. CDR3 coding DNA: TGTGCCAGCAGTGCCCGATATCCGGGACAGGGGGAATCACCCCTCCACTTT. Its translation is CASSARYPGQGESPLHF.

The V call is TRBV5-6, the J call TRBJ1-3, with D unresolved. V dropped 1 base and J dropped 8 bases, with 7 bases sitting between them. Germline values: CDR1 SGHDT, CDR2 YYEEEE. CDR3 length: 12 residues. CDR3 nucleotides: TGTGCCAGCAGCTTGTCCCGAGACACCATATATTTT. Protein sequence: CASSLSRDTIYF.

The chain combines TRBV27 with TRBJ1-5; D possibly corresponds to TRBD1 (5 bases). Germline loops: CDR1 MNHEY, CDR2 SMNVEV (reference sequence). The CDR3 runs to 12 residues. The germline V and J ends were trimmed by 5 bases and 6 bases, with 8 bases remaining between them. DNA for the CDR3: TGTGCCAGCAGTCCGCAGGGTCAGCCCCAGCATTTT. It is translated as CASSPQGQPQHF.

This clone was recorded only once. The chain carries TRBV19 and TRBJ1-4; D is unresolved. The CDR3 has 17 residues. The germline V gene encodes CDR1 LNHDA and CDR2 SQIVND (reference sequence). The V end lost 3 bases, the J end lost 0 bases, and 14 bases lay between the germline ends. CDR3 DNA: TGTGCCAGTAGTATCGGAGGTCTAGTTGCAACTAATGAAAAACTGTTTTTT. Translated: CASSIGGLVATNEKLFF.

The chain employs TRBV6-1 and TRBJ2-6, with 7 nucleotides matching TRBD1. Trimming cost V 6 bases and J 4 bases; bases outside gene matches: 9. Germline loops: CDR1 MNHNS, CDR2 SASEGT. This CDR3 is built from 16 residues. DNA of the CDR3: TGTGCCAGCAGAGAAAAGACAGGGACCGGGGCCAACGTCCTGACTTTC. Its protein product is CASREKTGTGANVLTF.

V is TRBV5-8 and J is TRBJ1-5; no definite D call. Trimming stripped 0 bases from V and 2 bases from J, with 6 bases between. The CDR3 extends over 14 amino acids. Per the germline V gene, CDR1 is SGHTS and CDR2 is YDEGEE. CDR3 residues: CASSLDPGNQPQHF. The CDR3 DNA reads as TGTGCCAGCAGCTTGGATCCAGGCAATCAGCCCCAGCATTTT.